These 31 T cell receptor beta chains were all obtained from the same sample, sequenced in a study of blood T cell repertoires in COVID-19. Clones were read by immunoSEQ multiplex PCR, and TCRdb kept only the in-frame ones, dropping some. The sample has 260,000 or so clones; 65% to 85% are singletons. Specimen: peripheral blood. These receptors were collected from a man older than 75 with acute or convalescent COVID-19.

The chain carries TRBV3-1 (or the pseudogene TRBV3-2) and TRBJ1-1; D is possibly TRBD1 (6 bases). Germline values: CDR1 LGHDT, CDR2 YNNKEL (reference sequence). This CDR3 is built from 16 residues. V gave up 0 bases and J gave up 3 bases, with 14 bases separating them. CDR3 nucleotides: TGTGCCAGCAGCCAAGATGGCGCAGGGGTGGACACTGAAGCTTTCTTT. This translates into CASSQDGAGVDTEAFF.

CDR3 amino acids: CAIRGGQGADQPQHF. The CDR3 nucleotides are TGTGCCATCAGGGGGGGACAGGGGGCGGACCAGCCCCAGCATTTT. The chain links TRBV10-3 to TRBJ1-5; 12 positions match TRBD1. Trimming took 6 bases from V and 7 from J; bases not matched to a gene: 7. Germline V lookup: CDR1 ENHRY, CDR2 SYGVKD. The CDR3 covers 15 residues.

This clone was detected a few times. This chain joins TRBV29-1 and TRBJ1-5; no firm D call. This CDR3 has 11 amino acids. CDR1 and CDR2 (germline): SQVTM, ANQGSEA. Trimming pared 0 bases from V and 15 bases from J, leaving 12 bases between. DNA of the CDR3: TGCAGCGTTGAAGAATACGAGATATTGCATTTT. Residues: CSVEEYEILHF. Variable domain in full (rest from reference TRBV29-1 and TRBJ1-5): SAVISQKPSRDICQRGTSLTIQCQVDSQVTMMFWYRQQPGQSLTLIATANQGSEATYESGFVIDKFPISRPNLTFSTLTVSNMSPEDSSIYLCSVEEYEILHFGDGTRLSIL.

The rearrangement joins TRBV19 to TRBJ1-5; D gene uncertain. The germline CDR1 and CDR2 sequences are LNHDA and SQIVND (reference sequence). The length of the CDR3 is 15 residues. V was shortened by 1 base and J by 0 bases, with 7 bases between the two germline ends. The CDR3 sequence: CASSIGGYSNQPQHF. Written as DNA, the CDR3 is TGTGCCAGTAGTATAGGAGGATATAGCAATCAGCCCCAGCATTTT.

This chain joins TRBV6-2 or TRBV6-3 and TRBJ1-1, with D unclear. V gave up 5 bases and J gave up 0 bases, with 7 bases separating them. CDR1 is MNHEY, CDR2 SVGEGT, per germline. The CDR3 runs to 13 residues. Here the CDR3 DNA reads TGTGCCAGCAGTACAGTAATGAACACTGAAGCTTTCTTT. This gives the protein CASSTVMNTEAFF.

The rearrangement uses TRBV27 and TRBJ2-5; D perhaps matches TRBD2 (5 bases). Germline assignment: CDR1 MNHEY and CDR2 SMNVEV (reference sequence). The CDR3 consists of 14 residues. V lost 5 bases to trimming and J lost 4 bases, with 14 bases between them. The CDR3 DNA is TGTGCCAGCAGTCTCGCTAGCTCTGGAGAGACCCAGTACTTC. As protein: CASSLASSGETQYF.

The rearrangement uses TRBV10-3 and TRBJ2-7; 7 bases are shared with TRBD1. The V gene end was trimmed by 3 bases and the J gene end by 1 base; junction bases not matched to a gene: 6. The CDR3 is 15 residues long. CDR1 and CDR2 (germline): ENHRY, SYGVKD. CDR3: CAISDFQGVSYEQYF. As DNA, the CDR3 is TGTGCCATCAGTGATTTCCAGGGGGTTTCCTACGAGCAGTACTTC.

The J gene is TRBJ1-5, the V gene TRBV15, with TRBD1 identical over 7 bases. The germline CDR1 and CDR2 sequences are LNHNV and YYDKDF (reference sequence). The J segment lost 6 bases and the V segment lost 3 bases, leaving 5 bases of the junction unmatched. There are 14 residues in the CDR3. The chain's CDR3 is CATSSATGSQPQHF. DNA for the CDR3: TGTGCCACCAGCAGTGCGACAGGGTCTCAGCCCCAGCATTTT.

The DNA for the CDR3 is TGTGCCAGCAGCCGAAATCCGGGGAACACTGAAGCTTTCTTT. Translation gives CASSRNPGNTEAFF. The chain couples TRBV7-6 to TRBJ1-1; no firm D call. Germline loops: CDR1 SGHVS, CDR2 FNYEAQ. This CDR3 comprises 14 residues. V dropped 5 bases and J dropped 1 base, with 11 bases sitting between them.

The rearrangement joins TRBV5-4 to TRBJ2-5, with TRBD2 as a possible D gene (6 bases). The germline CDR1 and CDR2 sequences are SGHNT and YYREEE (reference sequence). CDR3 length equals 14 residues. Trimming stripped 1 base from V and 1 base from J, with 8 bases between. DNA for the CDR3: TGTGCCAGCAGCTTGCAGGGAGGCCAAGAGACCCAGTACTTC. This translates into CASSLQGGQETQYF. The full variable domain, in which reference TRBV5-4 and TRBJ2-5 provide the parts outside the CDR3, is ETGVTQSPTHLIKTRGQQVTLRCSSQSGHNTVSWYQQALGQGPQFIFQYYREEENGRGNFPPRFSGLQFPNYSSELNVNALELDDSALYLCASSLQGGQETQYFGPGTRLLVL.

This clone was seen once. The chain has TRBV12-2 and TRBJ2-1; the table's D call, TRBD2, has no DNA check behind it. TRBV12-2 is a documented pseudogene. CDR3 size: 9 residues. CDR3: CASRLETVF. The CDR3, as DNA: TGTGCAAGTCGCTTAGAAACGGTCTTC.

The chain recombines TRBV7-9 with TRBJ2-1, with D tentatively TRBD2 (6 bases). CDR3 length equals 15 residues. The V and J ends lost 1 base and 0 bases respectively, with 7 bases between them. Germline V CDR1 and CDR2: SEHNR, FQNEAQ (reference sequence). DNA of the CDR3: TGTGCCAGCAGCTTAGAGGAGGGCTCCTACAATGAGCAGTTCTTC. Translating it yields CASSLEEGSYNEQFF. The whole variable domain, remainder taken from reference TRBV7-9 and TRBJ2-1, is DTGVSQNPRHKITKRGQNVTFRCDPISEHNRLYWYRQTLGQGPEFLTYFQNEAQLEKSRLLSDRFSAERPKGSFSTLEIQRTEQGDSAMYLCASSLEEGSYNEQFFGPGTRLTVL.

J is TRBJ2-1 and V is TRBV6-5; D not resolved. This CDR3 comprises 15 residues. Germline V lookup: CDR1 MNHEY, CDR2 SVGAGI. V was cut by 5 bases and J by 5 bases, with 16 bases left in between. In DNA form, the CDR3 reads TGTGCCAGCAGTCCCCGACACACATTCAACAATGAGCAGTTCTTC. This gives the protein CASSPRHTFNNEQFF.

This chain uses TRBV5-1 with TRBJ2-5, with D possibly matching TRBD1 (6 bases). Germline V lookup: CDR1 SGHRS, CDR2 YFSETQ. Trimming left V 1 base short and J 3 bases short, with 13 bases between. The CDR3 totals 15 residues. CDR3 in DNA: TGCGCCAGCAGCTTGAGGCAGGGGATTAAAGAGACCCAGTACTTC. Protein: CASSLRQGIKETQYF.

The chain is built from TRBV15 and TRBJ1-2, with 7 bases identical to TRBD1. Germline-derived CDR1 and CDR2 are LNHNV and YYDKDF (reference sequence). This CDR3 spans 13 amino acids. V lost 5 bases to trimming and J lost 6 bases; unmatched junction nucleotides: 6. In DNA form, the CDR3 reads TGTGCCACCAGCGAGGACAGGCGCGATGGCTACACCTTC. Amino acids: CATSEDRRDGYTF.

This clone appeared once. The chain employs TRBV24-1 and TRBJ2-5; 11 nucleotides line up with TRBD1. Germline CDR1 reads KGHDR; CDR2 reads SFDVKD. V lost 3 bases, J lost 5 bases, and 7 bases stayed unmatched. This CDR3 spans 16 amino acids. DNA of the CDR3: TGTGCCACCAGTGATCCCGGACAGGGGGCGAGGGAGACCCAGTACTTC. Translating it yields CATSDPGQGARETQYF.

The chain links TRBV4-1 to TRBJ2-7; 7 nucleotides match TRBD1. Germline CDR1 and CDR2: MGHRA and YSYEKL. This CDR3 has 18 residues. With V trimmed by 1 base and J by 0 bases, 12 bases remained unmatched. The CDR3 sequence is CASSQGPLRDSLSYEQYF. CDR3 DNA: TGCGCCAGCAGCCAAGGACCTTTGAGGGACAGCCTCTCCTACGAGCAGTACTTC.

In DNA form, the CDR3 reads TGTGCCAGCAGTCTATACGAGCAGTACTTC. It translates to CASSLYEQYF. The V call is TRBV28, the J call TRBJ2-7; D uncertain. This CDR3 region has 10 residues. Germline-derived CDR1 and CDR2 are MDHEN and SYDVKM. The germline V and J ends were trimmed by 5 bases and 4 bases, with 3 bases remaining between them.

As regards this clone: An end of the junction differs from the germline gene, which may be a read error. The rearrangement links TRBV24-1 to TRBJ2-3, with 9 positions matching TRBD1. CDR3 length equals 13 residues. The germline CDR1 and CDR2 sequences are KGHDR and SFDVKD. CDR3 sequence reads: CATSDPGQGPQYF. For the CDR3, the DNA is TGTGCCACCAGTGATCCAGGACAGGGGCCGCAATATTTT.

The CDR3 region is CASSEERQIHEQFF. CDR3 nucleotide sequence: TGTGCCAGCAGTGAAGAGCGACAGATCCATGAGCAGTTCTTC. The chain combines TRBV6-1 with TRBJ2-1; maybe TRBD1 (5 bases). V was cut by 1 base and J by 8 bases, with 12 bases left in between. The germline V gene has CDR1 MNHNS and CDR2 SASEGT. The CDR3 consists of 14 residues.

A single count supports this clone. This sequence joins TRBV11-2 and TRBJ2-5; tentative D call: TRBD1 (6 bases). Per the germline V gene, CDR1 is SGHAT and CDR2 is FQNNGV. CDR3 length: 14 amino acids. Trimming cost V 4 bases and J 1 base, with 10 bases left between them. Here the CDR3 reads CASSYGTTQETQYF. The CDR3 DNA follows: TGTGCCAGCAGCTACGGGACAACCCAAGAGACCCAGTACTTC.

The table lists this clone with a count of one. The chain is built from TRBV27 and TRBJ2-1; 7 bases map to TRBD1. In germline, CDR1 is MNHEY, CDR2 SMNVEV (reference sequence). V shed 2 bases and J 9 bases; nucleotides not matched to a gene: 10. This CDR3 contains 15 residues. The CDR3 bases are TGTGCCAGCAGTTTACCGGGGACAGTCATCAGTGAGCAGTTCTTC. Translated: CASSLPGTVISEQFF.

The V call is TRBV27, the J call TRBJ2-1; 7 bases map to TRBD2. Germline trimming cut 6 bases from V and 4 bases from J; bases unmatched to any gene: 9. CDR3 size: 15 residues. The germline V gene has CDR1 MNHEY and CDR2 SMNVEV (reference sequence). CDR3 bases: TGTGCCAGCAGCTTGGGGGACTATCGTTACAATGAGCAGTTCTTC. It translates to CASSLGDYRYNEQFF.

The chain combines TRBV19 with TRBJ2-1; D unclear. Trimming left V 3 bases short and J 4 bases short, with 10 bases between. Germline CDR1 LNHDA, CDR2 SQIVND (reference sequence). This CDR3 is 14 amino acids long. The CDR3 DNA reads TGTGCCAGTAGTATGGAACAGCCTTACAATGAGCAGTTCTTC. Encoded protein: CASSMEQPYNEQFF.

This clone turned up a few times. The chain uses TRBV19 and TRBJ1-1, with 10 bases fitting TRBD1. CDR3 size: 17 residues. With 4 bases clipped from V and 6 bases from J, the junction kept 14 bases outside the gene matches. Germline CDR1 is LNHDA and CDR2 is SQIVND (reference sequence). The CDR3 loop reads CASSKRARGQGGAEAFF. CDR3 DNA: TGTGCCAGTAGTAAAAGGGCCCGTGGACAGGGGGGAGCTGAAGCTTTCTTT.

This clone was counted only a few times. The CDR3 sequence is CASSHRAGQPQHF. DNA of the CDR3: TGTGCCAGCAGTCACAGGGCGGGCCAGCCCCAGCATTTT. The gene calls are TRBV5-5 and TRBJ1-5; perhaps TRBD1 as D (6 bases). The germline V gene encodes CDR1 SGHKS and CDR2 YYEKEE (reference sequence). V was pared by 5 bases and J by 7 bases, with 13 bases between. The CDR3 loop spans 13 amino acids.

The V gene is TRBV30, the J gene TRBJ1-4; perhaps TRBD1 as D (6 bases). Germline CDR1 is GTSNPN and CDR2 is SVGIG (reference sequence). Trimming took 2 bases from V and 5 from J, leaving 12 bases between them. CDR3 length: 14 amino acids. The DNA for the CDR3 is TGTGCCTGGAGTACCGGGACAAGGAATGAAAAACTGTTTTTT. The encoded protein is CAWSTGTRNEKLFF.

In its sample, this clone was seen a few times. V and J are TRBV29-1 and TRBJ2-7, with TRBD1 matching over 9 bases. Per germline, CDR1 SQVTM and CDR2 ANQGSEA. The CDR3 is 12 residues long. With V trimmed by 4 bases and J by 6 bases, 4 bases remained unmatched. CDR3 in amino acids: CSVGRQGGEQYF. The CDR3 region has the DNA TGCAGCGTTGGGAGACAGGGGGGCGAGCAGTACTTC.

This chain uses TRBV5-4 with TRBJ2-5, with TRBD2 as a possible D gene (6 bases). Germline V CDR1 and CDR2: SGHNT, YYREEE (reference sequence). V dropped 4 bases and J dropped 5 bases, with 12 bases sitting between them. This CDR3 has 13 residues. DNA of the CDR3: TGTGCCAGCAGCCGGGAGACCCCTGAGACCCAGTACTTC. Translation: CASSRETPETQYF.

J is TRBJ1-6 and V is TRBV27; TRBD1 matches at 7 bases. The V gene end was trimmed by 6 bases and the J gene end by 12 bases; junction bases not matched to a gene: 14. The CDR3 runs to 15 residues. Per germline, CDR1 MNHEY and CDR2 SMNVEV (reference sequence). DNA of the CDR3: TGTGCCAGCAGGCCCGACAGGGAACCCTTTGGACCCCTCCACTTT. Translating gives CASRPDREPFGPLHF.

V usage is TRBV5-5 and J usage is TRBJ2-7, with a weak D call TRBD1 (5 bases). CDR3 length equals 15 residues. Trimming took 4 bases from V and 4 from J, leaving 18 bases between them. The germline V gene has CDR1 SGHKS and CDR2 YYEKEE (reference sequence). The CDR3 region is CASSPVLGARYEQYF. The CDR3 DNA is TGTGCCAGCAGCCCGGTTTTAGGGGCGCGATACGAGCAGTACTTC. Based on the CDR3 plus reference TRBV5-5 and TRBJ2-7, the full variable domain is DAGVTQSPTHLIKTRGQQVTLRCSPISGHKSVSWYQQVLGQGPQFIFQYYEKEERGRGNFPDRFSARQFPNYSSELNVNALLLGDSALYLCASSPVLGARYEQYFGPGTRLTVT.